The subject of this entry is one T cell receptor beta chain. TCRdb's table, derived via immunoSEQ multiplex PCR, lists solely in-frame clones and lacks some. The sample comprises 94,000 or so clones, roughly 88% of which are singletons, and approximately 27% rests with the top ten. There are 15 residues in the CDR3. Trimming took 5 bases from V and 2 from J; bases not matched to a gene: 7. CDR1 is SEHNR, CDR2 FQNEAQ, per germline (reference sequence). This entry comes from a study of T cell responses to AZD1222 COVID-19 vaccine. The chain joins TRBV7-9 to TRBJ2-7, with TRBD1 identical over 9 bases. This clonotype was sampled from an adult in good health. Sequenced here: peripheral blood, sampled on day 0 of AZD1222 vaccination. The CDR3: CASSARDREPYEQYF. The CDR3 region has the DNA TGTGCCAGCAGCGCACGGGACAGGGAACCCTACGAGCAGTACTTC.